This TCR beta chain was identified during a study of blood T cells in healthy people across ages. A J-beta primer mix and a sample-barcoded 5' primer were used in a second PCR of about 6 to 12 cycles. TCRdb fed the 5' RACE reads into MiXCR, producing one record per CDR3 protein. The table includes 1.5 million to 2 million distinct CDR3 sequences, about two fifths detected once. The CDR3 loop spans 15 amino acids. Trimming shortened V by 6 bases and J by 0 bases, and 15 bases separated the two germline ends. In germline, CDR1 is DFQATT, CDR2 SNEGSKA (reference sequence). This clonotype was obtained from a human donor in good health. V is TRBV20-1 and J is TRBJ1-5, with D possibly matching TRBD1 (5 bases). The sample consisted of blood. CDR3 in DNA: TGCAGTGCGAGGAGAGGGGTCCATAGCAATCAGCCCCAGCATTTT. Its translation: CSARRGVHSNQPQHF.